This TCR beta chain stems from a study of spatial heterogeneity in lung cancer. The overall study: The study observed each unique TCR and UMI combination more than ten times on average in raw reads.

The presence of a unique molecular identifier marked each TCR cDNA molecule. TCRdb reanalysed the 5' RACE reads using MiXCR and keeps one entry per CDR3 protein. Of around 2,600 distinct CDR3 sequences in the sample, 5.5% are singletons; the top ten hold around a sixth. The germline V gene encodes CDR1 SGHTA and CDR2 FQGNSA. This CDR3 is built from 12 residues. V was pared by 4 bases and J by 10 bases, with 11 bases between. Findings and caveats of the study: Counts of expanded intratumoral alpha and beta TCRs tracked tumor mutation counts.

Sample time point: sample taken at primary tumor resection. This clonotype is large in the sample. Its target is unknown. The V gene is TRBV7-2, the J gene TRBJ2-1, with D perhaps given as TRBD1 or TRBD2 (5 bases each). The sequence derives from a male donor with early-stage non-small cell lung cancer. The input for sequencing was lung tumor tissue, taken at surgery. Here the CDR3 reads CASSSGGFEQFF. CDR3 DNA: TGTGCCAGCAGCTCTGGGGGATTCGAGCAGTTCTTC. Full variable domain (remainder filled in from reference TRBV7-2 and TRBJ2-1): GAGVSQSPSNKVTEKGKDVELRCDPISGHTALYWYRQSLGQGLEFLIYFQGNSAPDKSGLPSDRFSAERTGGSVSTLTIQRTQQEDSAVYLCASSSGGFEQFFGPGTRLTVL.